This T cell receptor beta chain derives from a study of T cells in Graves' hyperthyroidism and ophthalmopathy. Study-level results: Peripheral blood also featured most of the thyroid clonotypes expanded above 0.001.

Germline-derived CDR1 and CDR2 are MDHEN and SYDVKM. V was pared by 3 bases and J by 5 bases, with 17 bases between. The CDR3 has 15 residues. What was amplified from RNA transcripts were TCR beta CDR3 regions. First-round RT-PCR of the TCR CDR3 relied on the HTBI primer set. TCRdb itself ran the multiplex PCR reads through MiXCR, one entry per CDR3 protein. The sample shows 600,000 or so distinct CDR3 sequences, more than 13% of them seen only once. This clonotype has a count of ten or more. What it recognizes is unknown. The sequence derives from a woman between 18 and 29 years old with Graves' ophthalmopathy. The sequencing input was blood. The chain joins TRBV28 to TRBJ2-7, with a tentative D call TRBD1 (5 bases). The CDR3 sequence is CASSLVQGSSDEQYF. The CDR3 DNA is TGTGCCAGCAGTTTGGTCCAGGGTTCTTCAGACGAGCAGTACTTC.